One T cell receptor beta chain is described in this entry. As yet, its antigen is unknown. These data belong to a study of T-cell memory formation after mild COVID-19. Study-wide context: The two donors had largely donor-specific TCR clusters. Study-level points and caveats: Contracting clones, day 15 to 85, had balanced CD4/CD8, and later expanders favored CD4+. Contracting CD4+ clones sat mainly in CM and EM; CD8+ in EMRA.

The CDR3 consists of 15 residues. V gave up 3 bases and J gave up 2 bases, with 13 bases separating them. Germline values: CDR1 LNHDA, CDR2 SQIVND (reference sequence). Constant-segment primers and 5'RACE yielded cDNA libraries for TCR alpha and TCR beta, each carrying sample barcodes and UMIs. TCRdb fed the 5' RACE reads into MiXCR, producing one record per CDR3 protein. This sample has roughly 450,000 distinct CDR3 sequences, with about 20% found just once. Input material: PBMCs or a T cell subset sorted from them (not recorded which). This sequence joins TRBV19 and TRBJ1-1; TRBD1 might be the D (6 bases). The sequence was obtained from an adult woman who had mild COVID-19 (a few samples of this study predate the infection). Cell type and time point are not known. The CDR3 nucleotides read TGTGCCAGTAGTATCCGGGACATAGGAAACACTGAAGCTTTCTTT. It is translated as CASSIRDIGNTEAFF. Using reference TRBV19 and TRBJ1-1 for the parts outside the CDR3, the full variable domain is DGGITQSPKYLFRKEGQNVTLSCEQNLNHDAMYWYRQDPGQGLRLIYYSQIVNDFQKGDIAEGYSVSREKKESFPLTVTSAQKNPTAFYLCASSIRDIGNTEAFFGQGTRLTVV.